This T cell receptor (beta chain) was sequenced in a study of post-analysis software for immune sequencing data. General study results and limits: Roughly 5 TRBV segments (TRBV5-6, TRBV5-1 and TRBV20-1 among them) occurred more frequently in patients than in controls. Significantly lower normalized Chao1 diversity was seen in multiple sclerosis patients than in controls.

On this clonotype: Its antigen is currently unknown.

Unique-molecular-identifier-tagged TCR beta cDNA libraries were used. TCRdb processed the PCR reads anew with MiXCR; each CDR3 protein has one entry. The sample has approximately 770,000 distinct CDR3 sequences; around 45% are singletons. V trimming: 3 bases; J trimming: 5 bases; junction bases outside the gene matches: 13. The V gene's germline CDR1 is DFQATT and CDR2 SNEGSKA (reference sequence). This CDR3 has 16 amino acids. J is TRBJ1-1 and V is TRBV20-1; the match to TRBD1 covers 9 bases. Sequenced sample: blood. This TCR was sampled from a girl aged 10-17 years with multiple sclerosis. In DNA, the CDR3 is TGCAGTGCTAGCCAGGGGGCGGGACAGGGAACAACTGAAGCTTTCTTT. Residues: CSASQGAGQGTTEAFF.